The clone carrying this T cell receptor (beta chain) was detected only once. The entry originates in a study of blood T cell repertoires in COVID-19. This CDR3 has 13 amino acids. V was pared by 3 bases and J by 4 bases, with 2 bases of the junction left unmatched. Germline loops: CDR1 SGHTA, CDR2 FQGNSA. Original processing methods: Reference gene primer amplification gave estimated nucleated cell counts. Method: immunoSEQ multiplex PCR; TCRdb's copy keeps in-frame clones and lacks some. The DNA gave D and trimming, while V, J and clone size come from that table. The profile shows approximately 110,000 clones, about 94% of them singletons.

The J gene is TRBJ2-5, the V gene TRBV7-2; 7 positions agree with TRBD1. Sequenced input: peripheral blood. This TCR was recovered from a man aged 50 to 59 with COVID-19, enrolled during active disease. The CDR3 is CASSLAGGETQYF. For the CDR3, the DNA is TGTGCCAGCAGCTTGGCAGGGGGAGAGACCCAGTACTTC.